This TCR beta chain was documented in a study of early stage breast cancer tumors. Assay used: immunoSEQ multiplex PCR; TCRdb lists only in-frame clones, some missing. The table lists approximately 70,000 clones, around 80% of them singletons, with over 3.5% in the top ten. V lost 2 bases, J lost 2 bases, and 8 bases lay in between. Germline V CDR1 and CDR2: SGHDT, YYEEEE. This CDR3 contains 13 residues. To note about this clone: Its antigen is not identified.

Points from the study as a whole: Comparing each tissue with blood distinguished tumor from normal in 14 of 16 patients.

The clonotype was recovered from a person in their forties with breast cancer. Sequenced input: blood. The chain couples TRBV5-6 to TRBJ2-7, with D uncertain. CDR3 in DNA: TGTGCCAGCAGCTTAGTGGTAGCCTACGAGCAGTACTTC. It encodes CASSLVVAYEQYF.